The rows below give T cell receptor beta chains drawn from one sample of a study of cytomegalovirus exposure and HLA in healthy donors. Assay used: immunoSEQ multiplex PCR; TCRdb lists only in-frame clones, some missing. The sample holds 180,000 or so clones, about 79% seen once. Sequenced sample: PBMCs. The receptors were sampled from a boy younger than 10 in good health and CMV-seronegative. The CDR3 runs from the conserved cysteine through the conserved F or W. The D gene is left open where the match is weak. The listing skips clone size in some rows; elsewhere it reads once, few, many or a size class.

cdr3_aa: CASSPGGSGGAYNEQFF
cdr3_nt: TGTGCCAGCAGTCCGGGGGGAAGCGGGGGGGCCTACAATGAGCAGTTCTTC
d_call: TRBD2
cdr3_length: 17
v_call: TRBV13
j_call: TRBJ2-1
clone_size: -

cdr3_aa: CSVRGVNTEAFF
cdr3_nt: TGCAGCGTTCGCGGGGTGAACACTGAAGCTTTCTTT
d_call: -
cdr3_length: 12
v_call: TRBV29-1
j_call: TRBJ1-1
clone_size: -

cdr3_aa: CSDRMGYSTEAFF
cdr3_nt: TGCAGCGACCGAATGGGCTACAGCACTGAAGCTTTCTTT
d_call: -
cdr3_length: 13
v_call: TRBV29-1
j_call: TRBJ1-1
clone_size: few

cdr3_aa: CASSLPRGDNEQFF
cdr3_nt: TGTGCCAGCAGCTTACCCAGGGGTGACAATGAGCAGTTCTTC
d_call: -
cdr3_length: 14
v_call: TRBV7-9
j_call: TRBJ2-1
clone_size: -

cdr3_aa: CASTSGEETQYF
cdr3_nt: TGTGCCAGTACCAGCGGGGAAGAGACCCAGTACTTC
d_call: TRBD2
cdr3_length: 12
v_call: TRBV19
j_call: TRBJ2-5
clone_size: -

cdr3_aa: CASSQRLNIGGNEQFF
cdr3_nt: TGTGCCAGCAGCCAAAGATTGAATATCGGGGGCAATGAGCAGTTCTTC
d_call: -
cdr3_length: 16
v_call: TRBV11-2
j_call: TRBJ2-1
clone_size: -

cdr3_aa: CASSDKTSGTDTQYF
cdr3_nt: TGTGCCAGCAGTGACAAGACTAGCGGCACAGATACGCAGTATTTT
d_call: TRBD2
cdr3_length: 15
v_call: TRBV2
j_call: TRBJ2-3
clone_size: -

cdr3_aa: CASRKVAAGTDTQYF
cdr3_nt: TGTGCCAGCCGAAAGGTCGCGGCGGGCACAGATACGCAGTATTTT
d_call: -
cdr3_length: 15
v_call: TRBV7-8
j_call: TRBJ2-3
clone_size: -

cdr3_aa: CASSQSSGAHSYEQYF
cdr3_nt: TGTGCCAGCAGCCAATCCAGCGGGGCCCATTCCTACGAGCAGTACTTC
d_call: TRBD2
cdr3_length: 16
v_call: TRBV4-2
j_call: TRBJ2-7
clone_size: -

cdr3_aa: CASSLWDRPNQPQHF
cdr3_nt: TGTGCCAGCAGCCTATGGGACAGACCAAATCAGCCCCAGCATTTT
d_call: TRBD1
cdr3_length: 15
v_call: TRBV5-4
j_call: TRBJ1-5
clone_size: -

cdr3_aa: CASSSSKIGNTIYF
cdr3_nt: TGTGCCAGCAGTTCCTCCAAAATTGGAAACACCATATATTTT
d_call: -
cdr3_length: 14
v_call: TRBV6-5
j_call: TRBJ1-3
clone_size: -

cdr3_aa: CASSLASGYYNSPLHF
cdr3_nt: TGTGCCAGCAGCTTGGCCTCCGGGTACTATAATTCACCCCTCCACTTT
d_call: -
cdr3_length: 16
v_call: TRBV5-5
j_call: TRBJ1-6
clone_size: -

cdr3_aa: CASSYRGSTFYSPETQYF
cdr3_nt: TGTGCCAGCAGCTACCGGGGGTCCACCTTCTACTCCCCAGAGACCCAGTACTTC
d_call: -
cdr3_length: 18
v_call: TRBV7-2
j_call: TRBJ2-5
clone_size: -

cdr3_aa: CASSWGQKISTDTQYF
cdr3_nt: TGTGCCAGCAGCTGGGGACAGAAGATTAGCACAGATACGCAGTATTTT
d_call: TRBD1
cdr3_length: 16
v_call: TRBV5-4
j_call: TRBJ2-3
clone_size: -

cdr3_aa: CASSLPGDGRELFF
cdr3_nt: TGTGCCAGCAGCTTACCAGGGGATGGCCGGGAGCTGTTTTTT
d_call: -
cdr3_length: 14
v_call: TRBV7-2
j_call: TRBJ2-2
clone_size: -

cdr3_aa: CASVVGLAGRDTQYF
cdr3_nt: TGTGCCAGCGTTGTGGGACTAGCGGGGAGGGATACGCAGTATTTT
d_call: TRBD2
cdr3_length: 15
v_call: TRBV6-1
j_call: TRBJ2-3
clone_size: -

cdr3_aa: CASSLSLSPGTGRSEQYF
cdr3_nt: TGTGCCAGCAGTTTAAGCCTGTCACCTGGGACAGGGCGAAGCGAGCAGTACTTC
d_call: TRBD1
cdr3_length: 18
v_call: TRBV27
j_call: TRBJ2-7
clone_size: -

cdr3_aa: CASMLRFRYEQYF
cdr3_nt: TGTGCCAGCATGCTGAGGTTCCGCTACGAGCAGTACTTC
d_call: -
cdr3_length: 13
v_call: TRBV2
j_call: TRBJ2-7
clone_size: -

cdr3_aa: CASSPQGYTEAFF
cdr3_nt: TGTGCCAGCAGCCCCCAGGGGTACACTGAAGCTTTCTTT
d_call: -
cdr3_length: 13
v_call: TRBV7-2
j_call: TRBJ1-1
clone_size: -

cdr3_aa: CASSWGLANTGELFF
cdr3_nt: TGTGCCAGCAGCTGGGGACTTGCGAACACCGGGGAGCTGTTTTTT
d_call: -
cdr3_length: 15
v_call: TRBV5-5
j_call: TRBJ2-2
clone_size: -

cdr3_aa: CASSRIGQSYEQYF
cdr3_nt: TGTGCCAGCAGCCGGATCGGACAATCCTACGAGCAGTACTTC
d_call: -
cdr3_length: 14
v_call: TRBV4-2
j_call: TRBJ2-7
clone_size: -

cdr3_aa: CASSALGQTLLVNTGELFF
cdr3_nt: TGTGCCAGCAGTGCCTTGGGACAGACCCTCTTGGTGAACACCGGGGAGCTGTTTTTT
d_call: TRBD1
cdr3_length: 19
v_call: TRBV6-1
j_call: TRBJ2-2
clone_size: -

cdr3_aa: CASRNRGILEPQHF
cdr3_nt: TGTGCCAGCAGGAACAGGGGTATATTGGAGCCCCAGCATTTT
d_call: TRBD1
cdr3_length: 14
v_call: TRBV2
j_call: TRBJ1-5
clone_size: -

cdr3_aa: CASSPGGNYGYTF
cdr3_nt: TGTGCCAGCTCACCCGGCGGGAACTATGGCTACACCTTC
d_call: -
cdr3_length: 13
v_call: TRBV18
j_call: TRBJ1-2
clone_size: once

cdr3_aa: CTSSQRGHEQYF
cdr3_nt: TGCACCAGCAGCCAGAGGGGGCACGAGCAGTACTTC
d_call: -
cdr3_length: 12
v_call: TRBV1
j_call: TRBJ2-7
clone_size: -

cdr3_aa: CASSPDSRREPYEQYF
cdr3_nt: TGTGCCAGCAGCCCGGACAGCCGCCGAGAACCCTACGAGCAGTACTTC
d_call: -
cdr3_length: 16
v_call: TRBV5-4
j_call: TRBJ2-7
clone_size: few

cdr3_aa: CSVVPGGNEQFF
cdr3_nt: TGCAGCGTTGTCCCGGGGGGAAATGAGCAGTTCTTC
d_call: TRBD2
cdr3_length: 12
v_call: TRBV29-1
j_call: TRBJ2-1
clone_size: -

cdr3_aa: CASSVSSRGYEQYF
cdr3_nt: TGTGCCAGCAGCGTATCGAGCAGGGGCTACGAGCAGTACTTC
d_call: -
cdr3_length: 14
v_call: TRBV9
j_call: TRBJ2-7
clone_size: -

cdr3_aa: CASSRDGREAFF
cdr3_nt: TGTGCCAGCAGTCGGGACGGTCGGGAGGCTTTCTTT
d_call: -
cdr3_length: 12
v_call: TRBV6-1
j_call: TRBJ1-1
clone_size: -

cdr3_aa: CASSPPGARGNQPQHF
cdr3_nt: TGTGCCAGCTCACCACCGGGGGCCCGAGGAAATCAGCCCCAGCATTTT
d_call: -
cdr3_length: 16
v_call: TRBV18
j_call: TRBJ1-5
clone_size: -

cdr3_aa: CASSRQGEVGVDSPLHF
cdr3_nt: TGTGCCAGCAGCCGACAGGGCGAGGTAGGAGTAGATTCACCCCTCCACTTT
d_call: TRBD1
cdr3_length: 17
v_call: TRBV9
j_call: TRBJ1-6
clone_size: -

cdr3_aa: CASSLALTGYNSYEQYF
cdr3_nt: TGTGCCAGCAGCTTGGCTCTGACAGGGTACAACTCCTACGAGCAGTACTTC
d_call: TRBD1
cdr3_length: 17
v_call: TRBV5-6
j_call: TRBJ2-7
clone_size: -

cdr3_aa: CASSSNSGGAETQYF
cdr3_nt: TGTGCTAGCAGCTCCAATAGCGGGGGGGCCGAGACCCAGTACTTC
d_call: TRBD2
cdr3_length: 15
v_call: TRBV7-7
j_call: TRBJ2-5
clone_size: -

cdr3_aa: CASSYRGTNEQFF
cdr3_nt: TGTGCCAGCAGTTACAGGGGGACCAATGAGCAGTTCTTC
d_call: -
cdr3_length: 13
v_call: TRBV6-6
j_call: TRBJ2-1
clone_size: once

cdr3_aa: CASSYYGGPNTEAFF
cdr3_nt: TGTGCCAGCAGTTACTATGGGGGCCCGAACACTGAAGCTTTCTTT
d_call: -
cdr3_length: 15
v_call: TRBV6-5
j_call: TRBJ1-1
clone_size: -

cdr3_aa: CSVEDQGWNTEAFF
cdr3_nt: TGCAGCGTTGAAGATCAGGGGTGGAATACTGAAGCTTTCTTT
d_call: -
cdr3_length: 14
v_call: TRBV29-1
j_call: TRBJ1-1
clone_size: -

cdr3_aa: CASSLEGQNYGYTF
cdr3_nt: TGTGCCAGCAGCTTGGAGGGACAGAACTATGGCTACACCTTC
d_call: TRBD1
cdr3_length: 14
v_call: TRBV5-5
j_call: TRBJ1-2
clone_size: once

cdr3_aa: CASSLAGTGQYF
cdr3_nt: TGTGCCAGCAGCTTAGCCGGGACAGGGCAGTACTTC
d_call: TRBD1
cdr3_length: 12
v_call: TRBV7-8
j_call: TRBJ2-7
clone_size: -

cdr3_aa: CASSIPTGAGTQPQHF
cdr3_nt: TGTGCCAGTAGTATTCCGACAGGGGCTGGTACTCAGCCCCAGCATTTT
d_call: TRBD1
cdr3_length: 16
v_call: TRBV19
j_call: TRBJ1-5
clone_size: -

cdr3_aa: CASSLEASGGKETQYF
cdr3_nt: TGTGCCAGCAGCTTGGAGGCTAGCGGGGGGAAAGAGACCCAGTACTTC
d_call: TRBD2
cdr3_length: 16
v_call: TRBV5-6
j_call: TRBJ2-5
clone_size: -

cdr3_aa: CASSKARETANYGYTF
cdr3_nt: TGTGCCAGCAGCAAAGCGCGGGAGACAGCTAACTATGGCTACACCTTC
d_call: -
cdr3_length: 16
v_call: TRBV21-1
j_call: TRBJ1-2
clone_size: -

cdr3_aa: CASFEGVGDNEQFF
cdr3_nt: TGTGCCAGCTTTGAAGGGGTGGGCGATAATGAGCAGTTCTTC
d_call: -
cdr3_length: 14
v_call: TRBV18
j_call: TRBJ2-1
clone_size: -

cdr3_aa: CASSLQILDSRTDTQYF
cdr3_nt: TGTGCCAGCAGCCTACAAATCCTAGACAGCCGCACAGATACGCAGTATTTT
d_call: -
cdr3_length: 17
v_call: TRBV7-9
j_call: TRBJ2-3
clone_size: -

cdr3_aa: CASSYRDRQEQYF
cdr3_nt: TGTGCCAGCAGTTACAGAGACAGGCAGGAGCAGTACTTC
d_call: -
cdr3_length: 13
v_call: TRBV7-6
j_call: TRBJ2-7
clone_size: few

cdr3_aa: CASSGWDRVGDTIYF
cdr3_nt: TGTGCCAGCAGCGGCTGGGACAGGGTAGGGGACACCATATATTTT
d_call: TRBD1
cdr3_length: 15
v_call: TRBV9
j_call: TRBJ1-3
clone_size: -

cdr3_aa: CAISGTRGTDTQYF
cdr3_nt: TGTGCCATCTCCGGGACTAGGGGCACAGATACGCAGTATTTT
d_call: TRBD2
cdr3_length: 14
v_call: TRBV2
j_call: TRBJ2-3
clone_size: -

cdr3_aa: CASSPGQGGKLFF
cdr3_nt: TGCGCCAGCAGCCCTGGACAGGGAGGAAAACTGTTTTTT
d_call: TRBD1
cdr3_length: 13
v_call: TRBV4-3
j_call: TRBJ1-4
clone_size: -

cdr3_aa: CASTRSGREGSYTF
cdr3_nt: TGTGCCAGCACGCGGAGTGGGAGGGAGGGTAGCTACACCTTC
d_call: -
cdr3_length: 14
v_call: TRBV9
j_call: TRBJ1-2
clone_size: -

cdr3_aa: CASTPGLDDDTQYF
cdr3_nt: TGTGCCAGCACTCCGGGACTAGATGATGATACGCAGTATTTT
d_call: TRBD2
cdr3_length: 14
v_call: TRBV6-1
j_call: TRBJ2-3
clone_size: -

cdr3_aa: CASSEGYEQYF
cdr3_nt: TGTGCCAGCAGTGAAGGCTACGAGCAGTACTTC
d_call: -
cdr3_length: 11
v_call: TRBV6-1
j_call: TRBJ2-7
clone_size: -

cdr3_aa: CASNRFNTGELFF
cdr3_nt: TGTGCCAGCAATCGGTTTAACACCGGGGAGCTGTTTTTT
d_call: -
cdr3_length: 13
v_call: TRBV2
j_call: TRBJ2-2
clone_size: -

cdr3_aa: CASSVGTPGTDTQYF
cdr3_nt: TGTGCCAGCAGCGTAGGGACTCCGGGCACAGATACGCAGTATTTT
d_call: -
cdr3_length: 15
v_call: TRBV9
j_call: TRBJ2-3
clone_size: once

cdr3_aa: CASSMGQTNEKLFF
cdr3_nt: TGCGCCAGCAGCATGGGACAGACTAATGAAAAACTGTTTTTT
d_call: TRBD1
cdr3_length: 14
v_call: TRBV5-1
j_call: TRBJ1-4
clone_size: -

cdr3_aa: CASSYPPLAQETQYF
cdr3_nt: TGTGCCAGCAGTTACCCACCTTTAGCCCAAGAGACCCAGTACTTC
d_call: -
cdr3_length: 15
v_call: TRBV6-5
j_call: TRBJ2-5
clone_size: -

cdr3_aa: CASSLRMGGETQYF
cdr3_nt: TGCGCCAGCAGCCTGCGGATGGGAGGGGAGACCCAGTACTTC
d_call: TRBD2
cdr3_length: 14
v_call: TRBV5-1
j_call: TRBJ2-5
clone_size: -

cdr3_aa: CASSSRRELGLEETQYF
cdr3_nt: TGTGCCAGCAGCTCTCGACGGGAATTGGGTTTAGAAGAGACCCAGTACTTC
d_call: -
cdr3_length: 17
v_call: TRBV13
j_call: TRBJ2-5
clone_size: -

cdr3_aa: CASSWAALNSNQPQHF
cdr3_nt: TGTGCCAGTAGTTGGGCAGCACTTAATAGCAATCAGCCCCAGCATTTT
d_call: -
cdr3_length: 16
v_call: TRBV19
j_call: TRBJ1-5
clone_size: -

cdr3_aa: CASSNPTGGTEAFF
cdr3_nt: TGTGCCAGCAGCAATCCTACAGGGGGCACTGAAGCTTTCTTT
d_call: TRBD1
cdr3_length: 14
v_call: TRBV5-4
j_call: TRBJ1-1
clone_size: -

cdr3_aa: CASSPTTGELFF
cdr3_nt: TGTGCCAGCAGCCCCACAACCGGGGAGCTGTTTTTT
d_call: -
cdr3_length: 12
v_call: TRBV5-6
j_call: TRBJ2-2
clone_size: once